This record covers a single T cell receptor (beta chain). Antigen unknown. CDR3 length: 15 residues. The V gene's germline CDR1 is SEHNR and CDR2 FQNEAQ (reference sequence). J lost 9 bases, V lost 4 bases, and 10 bases had no gene match. These data originate in a study of beta chain features in type 1 diabetes. Study-wide results and caveats: Fewer junction insertions and more nucleotide deletions appeared in type 1 diabetes patients. TCRB repertoires of naive, central memory and Treg cells appeared more similar among patients than among healthy donors.

What was sequenced were expressed TCRB transcripts, since all of the isolated RNA had been reverse transcribed. Read counts averaged approximately 3.3 million for samples of naive, central memory and regulatory T cells. Sequenced by immunoSEQ multiplex PCR; TCRdb stores in-frame clones only, minus some. This sample has some 330,000 clones, with approximately 10% found just once. The sequence was obtained from a woman under 40 in good health. Sequences were obtained from naive CD4+ T cells from blood. V and J are TRBV7-9 and TRBJ2-1, with 9 bases fitting TRBD1. The CDR3 DNA follows: TGTGCCAGCAGCTCCGCGACAGGGGGGATGAGTGAGCAGTTCTTC. Translating gives CASSSATGGMSEQFF. The complete variable domain, with remaining parts taken from reference TRBV7-9 and TRBJ2-1, reads DTGVSQNPRHKITKRGQNVTFRCDPISEHNRLYWYRQTLGQGPEFLTYFQNEAQLEKSRLLSDRFSAERPKGSFSTLEIQRTEQGDSAMYLCASSSATGGMSEQFFGPGTRLTVL.